This is a list of T cell receptor beta chains from one sample in a study of T cell clusters in autoimmune cytopenias. Reanalyzing the multiplex PCR reads, TCRdb keeps one entry per CDR3 protein, without DNA. The specimen's table records roughly 7,000 distinct CDR3 sequences. Sequencing was performed on peripheral blood. Every receptor here comes from a human donor with an autoimmune cytopenia or autoimmune hepatitis (not recorded which). The CDR3 runs from the conserved cysteine through the conserved F or W. Expanded clones are given a class, and other clones once, few, many or no size at all.

- TRBJ1-1 TRBV11-2 CASSLVGRAEAFF
medium-sized TRBJ2-1 TRBV7-6 CASSSDRNTYNEQFF
- TRBJ2-1 TRBV5-6 CASSSSGTELYNEQFF
- TRBJ2-5 TRBV30 CAWKRFEGTGGWGSETQYF
- TRBJ1-1 TRBV14 CASSQVPTGNTEAFF
medium-sized TRBJ2-1 TRBV15 CATSRHPVLAGDNEQFF
- TRBJ2-5 TRBV14 CASSQDIRETQYF
- TRBJ2-1 TRBV20-1 CSARAGGGSGREQFF
- TRBJ2-6 TRBV7-2 CASSPQISGANVLTF
- TRBJ2-1 TRBV5-4 CASSPGETSYNEQFF
medium-sized TRBJ1-4 TRBV6-6 CASSYGSAGTEKLFF
medium-sized TRBJ2-7 TRBV5-5 CASSPIPGYEQYF
- TRBJ2-3 TRBV12-3/TRBV12-4 CASIWGTATDTQYF
medium-sized TRBJ2-1 TRBV19 CASSFGLSQFF
- TRBJ2-7 TRBV19 CASSGYRDRGPWEQYF
medium-sized TRBJ1-4 TRBV6-2/TRBV6-3 CASSSDYNEKLFF
medium-sized TRBJ2-7 TRBV6-1 CARKYAADSTPNGVEQYF
medium-sized TRBJ2-2 TRBV19 CASSVHWGARGTGELFF
medium-sized TRBJ2-5 TRBV29-1 CSVEAREGETQYF
medium-sized TRBJ1-6 TRBV6-5 CASSYQSNADSPLHF
- TRBJ1-4 TRBV12-3/TRBV12-4 CASSLADNEKLFF
- TRBJ1-2 TRBV29-1 CSVGTGGDGYTF
medium-sized TRBJ2-1 TRBV6-2/TRBV6-3 CASSTRQGWNEQFF
- TRBJ1-4 TRBV6-5 CASSYSGGSRNEKLFF
medium-sized TRBJ2-2 TRBV12-3/TRBV12-4 CASSGGLSTGELFF
medium-sized TRBJ1-1 TRBV19 CASSIRADYEAFF
- TRBJ2-5 TRBV12-3/TRBV12-4 CASSVRVTYQETQYF